One and the same sample provided the 22 T cell receptor beta chains below, sequenced in a study of tumor and adjacent non-tumor tissue in lung cancer. RNA was extracted from bulk tissue without any cell sorting. A modified ARM-PCR protocol with three rounds of nested PCR amplified TCRbeta. TCRdb re-derived calls from the multiplex PCR reads in MiXCR, one entry per CDR3 protein. In the table there are 90,000 to 110,000 distinct CDR3 sequences, 60% to 80% of which are singletons. The sample was lung tumor tissue. These receptors all stem from a woman aged 55-75 years with non-small cell lung cancer.

As to this clonotype: One end of the junction is discordant with germline, which a read error may explain. The gene calls are TRBV20-1 and TRBJ2-7; perhaps TRBD2 as D (5 bases). Germline loops: CDR1 DFQATT, CDR2 SNEGSKA (reference sequence). This CDR3 contains 16 residues. The CDR3, as DNA: TGCCGTGCTAGAGATTCTTTGCGGAGGAGGAGGTGCGAGCAGTACTTC. Its protein product is CRARDSLRRRRCEQYF.

Of note for this clonotype: A single base separates this from a much larger clone, so it may be a read error. This chain connects TRBV6-2 or TRBV6-3 to TRBJ2-7; 11 bases fit TRBD1. The V gene's germline CDR1 is MNHEY and CDR2 SVGEGT. V shed 8 bases, J shed 1 base, and the junction held 4 bases outside the gene matches. The CDR3 consists of 14 residues. CDR3 coding DNA: TGTGCCAGCGGCCGGGACAGGGGGTCCTACGAGCAGTACTTC. This encodes CASGRDRGSYEQYF.

This chain connects TRBV7-2 to TRBJ2-5; 7 bases agree with TRBD1. The CDR3 is 14 residues long. CDR1 is SGHTA, CDR2 FQGNSA, per germline. Losses at the gene ends were 5 bases for V and 2 bases for J; bases not matched to a gene: 5. The CDR3 DNA is TGTGCCAGCAGCCCCGACAGGGAACAAGAGACCCAGTACTTC. Translated, it gives CASSPDREQETQYF. The whole variable domain, filled in from reference TRBV7-2 and TRBJ2-5, reads GAGVSQSPSNKVTEKGKDVELRCDPISGHTALYWYRQSLGQGLEFLIYFQGNSAPDKSGLPSDRFSAERTGGSVSTLTIQRTQQEDSAVYLCASSPDREQETQYFGPGTRLLVL.

This clonotype has just one count. Germline and junction disagree at one end, which may indicate a read error. The J gene is TRBJ2-7, the V gene TRBV6-2 or TRBV6-3; D is undetermined. The germline gives CDR1 MNHEY, CDR2 SVGEGT. The CDR3 loop spans 12 amino acids. DNA of the CDR3: TGTGCCAGCAGCTTACCGTCCTACAAGCAGTACTTC. It codes for CASSLPSYKQYF.

As to this clonotype: A much larger clone differs from this one at a single base, so this may be a read error. The chain recombines TRBV5-4 with TRBJ2-5; D gene uncertain. CDR1 is SGHNT, CDR2 YYREEE, per germline (reference sequence). CDR3 size: 11 residues. DNA for the CDR3: TGTGCCAGCAGCTTGGGCGAGACCCAGTGCTTC. As protein: CASSLGETQCF. Together with reference TRBV5-4 and TRBJ2-5, the CDR3 gives the full variable domain: ETGVTQSPTHLIKTRGQQVTLRCSSQSGHNTVSWYQQALGQGPQFIFQYYREEENGRGNFPPRFSGLQFPNYSSELNVNALELDDSALYLCASSLGETQCFGPGTRLLVL.

Of note for this clonotype: One end of the junction does not line up with germline, which may come from a read error. The V and J genes are TRBV29-1 and TRBJ1-1; unclear D gene. Germline assignment: CDR1 SQVTM and CDR2 ANQGSEA. There are 11 residues in the CDR3. In nucleotides, the CDR3 is TGCAGCGGTGGAGGGAGTACTGAAGTTTTCTTC. Protein: CSGGGSTEVFF.

V usage is TRBV4-1 and J usage is TRBJ1-5; no clear D. The DNA end lines up better with TRBJ2-3; the J call may be wrong. There are 15 residues in the CDR3. The V gene's germline CDR1 is MGHRA and CDR2 YSYEKL. The CDR3 loop is CASSQDRVGNQPQYF. CDR3 DNA: TGCGCCAGCAGCCAAGATCGGGTAGGGAATCAGCCCCAGTATTTT.

The table lists this clonotype with many counts. This chain uses TRBV6-2 or TRBV6-3 with TRBJ2-1, with D uncertain. Germline CDR1 reads MNHEY; CDR2 reads SVGEGT. CDR3 length: 14 residues. Trimming cost V 7 bases and J 0 bases, with 10 bases left between them. The CDR3 loop reads CASTATLSYNEQFF. CDR3 bases: TGTGCCAGCACCGCGACACTCTCCTACAATGAGCAGTTCTTC.

To note about this clonotype: The conserved phenylalanine or tryptophan is not found at the CDR3 terminus, so this likely reflects a read error. J is TRBJ2-7 and V is TRBV11-2, with TRBD2 matching 11 bases. This CDR3 contains 14 residues. The germline V gene encodes CDR1 SGHAT and CDR2 FQNNGV. This CDR3 reads CASSNSGGAVEQYL. CDR3 in DNA: TGTGCTAGCAGCAATAGCGGGGGGGCCGTCGAGCAGTACTTA.

For this clonotype: A much larger clone sits a single nucleotide away, making a read error possible. This chain joins TRBV6-5 and TRBJ2-1, with D unclear. Germline V gene lookup returns CDR1 MNHEY and CDR2 SVGAGI. V was pared by 5 bases and J by 8 bases, with 13 bases between. CDR3 length: 13 residues. As DNA, the CDR3 is TGTGCCAGCAGTGACGCCTCCGGAGATGAGCAGTTCTTC. Residues: CASSDASGDEQFF.

Details on this clonotype: No conserved phenylalanine or tryptophan ends this CDR3, so it is likely a read error. In nucleotides, the CDR3 is TGTGTCGGCAGCTCACAGGGCCCGCTCTATGGCTACACCGTC. Translation gives CVGSSQGPLYGYTV. The chain uses TRBV11-1 and TRBJ1-2; weak D call: TRBD1 (6 bases). The V gene's germline CDR1 is SGHAT and CDR2 FQDESV (reference sequence). There are 14 residues in the CDR3.

This clonotype showed up just a few times. The CDR3 nucleotides read TGTGCCAGCAGCTTAACAGTGTTAGGGGGAAACACCGGGGAGCTGTTTTTT. Amino acids: CASSLTVLGGNTGELFF. The rearrangement links TRBV7-3 to TRBJ2-2; D may be TRBD1 (6 bases). Deletions cut 0 bases from V and 2 bases from J, with 13 bases between. Germline V lookup: CDR1 SGHTA, CDR2 FQGTGA. The CDR3 length is 17 residues.

V usage is TRBV10-3 and J usage is TRBJ1-1; 10 nucleotides match TRBD1. Germline CDR1 reads ENHRY; CDR2 reads SYGVKD. The CDR3 runs 18 residues. The V gene end was trimmed by 2 bases and the J gene end by 5 bases; junction bases not matched to a gene: 14. The CDR3 nucleotides are TGTGCCATCAGTGAGGCTTCGGGCTCCCTGGGACAGGGGACTGAAGCTTTCTTT. It translates to CAISEASGSLGQGTEAFF.

This clonotype came up once. The V gene is TRBV19, the J gene TRBJ2-7; 8 bases match TRBD1. Germline V gene lookup returns CDR1 LNHDA and CDR2 SQIVND (reference sequence). V dropped 6 bases and J dropped 0; count of bases not matched to a gene: 4. The CDR3 spans 14 residues. CDR3 protein: CASRFGTGSYEQYF. CDR3 sequence (DNA): TGTGCCAGTAGGTTCGGGACAGGCTCCTACGAGCAGTACTTC.

The V call is TRBV11-3, the J call TRBJ2-7, with a possible D match to TRBD2 (6 bases). From germline, CDR1 is SGHNT and CDR2 YENEEA. V lost 7 bases and J lost 11, with 24 bases in between. This CDR3 spans 14 amino acids. The CDR3 sequence is CASTLDYSAREKYF. CDR3 sequence (DNA): TGTGCCAGCACCTTGGACTATTCCGCTAGAGAGAAGTACTTC.

The table lists this clonotype with many counts. CDR3 coding DNA: TGTGCCAGCAGTCAGACTAGCGGGGGAACCTACGAGCAGTACTTC. Amino acid sequence: CASSQTSGGTYEQYF. The rearrangement links TRBV6-2 or TRBV6-3 to TRBJ2-7, with 12 bases matching TRBD2. The CDR3 covers 15 residues. V lost 5 bases, J lost 2 bases, and 4 bases stayed unmatched. Germline-derived CDR1 and CDR2 are MNHEY and SVGEGT.

The chain combines TRBV11-1 with TRBJ1-2, with unresolved D. Trimming removed 3 bases at V and 11 bases at J, with 22 bases between. CDR1 SGHAT and CDR2 FQDESV come from the germline V gene (reference sequence). The CDR3 is made up of 15 amino acids. The CDR3 loop is CASSFGSGSNYRYTF. Here the CDR3 DNA reads TGTGCCAGCAGCTTTGGGTCGGGATCTAACTATAGGTACACCTTC.

This clonotype has only one observation. A much larger clone differs from this one at a single base, so this may be a read error. This chain joins TRBV4-1 and TRBJ1-1, with D maybe TRBD1 (6 bases). The CDR3 loop spans 14 amino acids. The V end lost 3 bases, the J end lost 1 base, and 9 bases lay between the germline ends. Per the germline V gene, CDR1 is MGHRA and CDR2 is YSYEKL. In DNA form, the CDR3 reads TGCGCCAGCAGCCATGGGGACAAGAACACTGAAGCTTTCTTT. Encoded protein: CASSHGDKNTEAFF.

The genes are TRBV6-2 or TRBV6-3 and TRBJ2-2; D unresolved. Germline-derived CDR1 and CDR2 are MNHEY and SVGEGT. The V end lost 8 bases, the J end lost 7 bases, and 11 bases lay between the germline ends. CDR3 length equals 12 residues. The CDR3 is CASDYLFGELFF. The CDR3 bases are TGTGCCAGCGATTACTTGTTCGGGGAGCTGTTTTTT.

This rearrangement joins TRBV28 to TRBJ1-1; D possibly corresponds to TRBD1 (6 bases). Germline loops: CDR1 MDHEN, CDR2 SYDVKM. The CDR3 runs 14 residues. V was clipped by 5 bases and J by 5 bases, with 15 bases between them. CDR3 nucleotide sequence: TGTGCCAGCAGTGGATCAGGGGCCTGGACTGAAGCTTTCTTT. It is translated as CASSGSGAWTEAFF. Looking up the rest from reference TRBV28 and TRBJ1-1 gives the full variable domain: DVKVTQSSRYLVKRTGEKVFLECVQDMDHENMFWYRQDPGLGLRLIYFSYDVKMKEKGDIPEGYSVSREKKERFSLILESASTNQTSMYLCASSGSGAWTEAFFGQGTRLTVV.

Concerning this clonotype: Relative to the germline gene, one junction end is altered; a read error may explain this. DNA for the CDR3: TGTGTCAGCAGCTTTTCCACAGGGACAGCCGAGCAGTACTTC. Translating it yields CVSSFSTGTAEQYF. This chain joins TRBV11-2 and TRBJ2-7; 7 bases align to TRBD1. CDR1 and CDR2 (germline): SGHAT, FQNNGV. CDR3 size: 14 residues.

Notes on this clonotype: A much larger clone differs from this one at a single base, so this may be a read error. The J gene is TRBJ2-5, the V gene TRBV6-6; TRBD1 or TRBD2 may be the D gene (5 bases each). This CDR3 is 13 amino acids long. CDR1 is MNHNY, CDR2 SVGAGI, per germline (reference sequence). The CDR3 nucleotides read TGTGTCAGCAGTCGAGGGGTTGAAGAGACCCAGTACTTC. Its protein is CVSSRGVEETQYF.